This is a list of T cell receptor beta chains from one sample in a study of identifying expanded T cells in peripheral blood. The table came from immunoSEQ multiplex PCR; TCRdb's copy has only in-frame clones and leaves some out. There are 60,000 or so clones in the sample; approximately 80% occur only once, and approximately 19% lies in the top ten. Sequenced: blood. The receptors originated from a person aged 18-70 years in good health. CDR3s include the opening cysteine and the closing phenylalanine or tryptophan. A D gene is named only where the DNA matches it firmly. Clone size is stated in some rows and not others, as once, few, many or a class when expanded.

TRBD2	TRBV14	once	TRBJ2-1	TGTGCCAGCAGCCAAGGAGCGGGAGTCGCCTACAATGAGCAGTTCTTC	CASSQGAGVAYNEQFF
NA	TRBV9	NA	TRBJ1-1	TGTGCCAGCAGCAGAGGGAACATGAACACTGAAGCTTTCTTT	CASSRGNMNTEAFF
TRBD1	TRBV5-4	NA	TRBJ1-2	TGTGCCAGCAGCTTTCGGACAGGGTATGGCTACACCTTC	CASSFRTGYGYTF
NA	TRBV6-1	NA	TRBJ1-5	TGTGCCAGCACTTCTCAAACCAATCAGCCCCAGCATTTT	CASTSQTNQPQHF
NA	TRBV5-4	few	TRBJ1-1	TGTGCCAGCAGCTTTCAATCAGGAGGTGAAGCTTTCTTT	CASSFQSGGEAFF
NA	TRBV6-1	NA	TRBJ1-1	TGTGCCAGCAGTGAACGGGGGGGGAACACTGAAGCTTTCTTT	CASSERGGNTEAFF
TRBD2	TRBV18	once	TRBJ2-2	TGTGCCAGCTCACCGTCGGGAGGTGGTTCCGGGGAGCTGTTTTTT	CASSPSGGGSGELFF
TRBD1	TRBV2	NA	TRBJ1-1	TGTGCCAGCAGTCCACAGGGGAGGTCTACTGAAGCTTTCTTT	CASSPQGRSTEAFF
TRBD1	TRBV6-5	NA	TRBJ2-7	TGTGCCAGCAGAACCTCCGTGACAGGGGCCTACGAGCAGTACTTC	CASRTSVTGAYEQYF
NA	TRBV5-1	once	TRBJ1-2	TGCGCCAGCACGACAGACAGGCAGAGTAACTATGGCTACACCTTC	CASTTDRQSNYGYTF
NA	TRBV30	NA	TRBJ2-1	TGTGCCTGGAGAGGCGGATACAATGAGCAGTTCTTC	CAWRGGYNEQFF
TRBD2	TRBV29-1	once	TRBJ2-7	TGCAGCTTCTCGACTAGCGGACGACCTCCGTACGAGCAGTACTTC	CSFSTSGRPPYEQYF
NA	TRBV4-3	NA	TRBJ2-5	TGCGCCAGCAGCCACAATCAACGGGGGGCGCACGAGACCCAGTACTTC	CASSHNQRGAHETQYF
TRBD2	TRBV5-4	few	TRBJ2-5	TGTGCCAGCAGCTTGGCTAGCGGGAGAGGCGAGACCCAGTACTTC	CASSLASGRGETQYF
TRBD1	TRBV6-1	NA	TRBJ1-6	TGTGCCAGCAGAGCCGGGACAGGGGGTTCACCCCTCCACTTT	CASRAGTGGSPLHF
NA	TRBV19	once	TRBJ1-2	TGTGCCAGTAAACAGGGCCCCAACTATGGCTACACCTTC	CASKQGPNYGYTF
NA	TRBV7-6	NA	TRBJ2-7	TGTGCCAGCAGCCTGACTGGGTACGAGCAGTACTTC	CASSLTGYEQYF
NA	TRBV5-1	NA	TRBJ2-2	TGCGCCAGCAGCCCTGACTGGCGGGCCAGCACCGGGGAGCTGTTTTTT	CASSPDWRASTGELFF
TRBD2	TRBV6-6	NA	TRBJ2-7	TGTGCCAGCAGTAAACTAGCGGCCCTCTACGAGCAGTACTTC	CASSKLAALYEQYF
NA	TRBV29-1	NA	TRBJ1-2	TGCAGCGTCGAGGGGAAAACAGGGAACGGCTACACCTTC	CSVEGKTGNGYTF
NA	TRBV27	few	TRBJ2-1	TGTGCCAGCAGCCGAGGCAAAAATGAGCAGTTCTTC	CASSRGKNEQFF
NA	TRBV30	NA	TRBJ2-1	TGTGCCTGGACTGCCAGAGACAAGCAGTTCTTC	CAWTARDKQFF
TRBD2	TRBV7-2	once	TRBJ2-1	TGTGCCAGCAGCCCCGAGGGACTAGCGGGATCCAATGAGCAGTTCTTC	CASSPEGLAGSNEQFF
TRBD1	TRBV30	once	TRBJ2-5	TGTGCCTTGGGACAGGGCCAGGGAGAGACCCAGTACTTC	CALGQGQGETQYF
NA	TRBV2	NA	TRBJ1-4	TGTGCCAGCGAACAGGGTACTAATGAAAAACTGTTTTTT	CASEQGTNEKLFF
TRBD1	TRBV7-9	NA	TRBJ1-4	TGTGCCAGCAGCTTCGGGGCAGGGGGTTTATCCGGAAATGAAAAACTGTTTTTT	CASSFGAGGLSGNEKLFF
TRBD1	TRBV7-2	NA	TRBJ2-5	TGTGCCAGCAGCGCACAGGGGTCCTATTTAGAGACCCAGTACTTC	CASSAQGSYLETQYF
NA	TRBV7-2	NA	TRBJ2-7	TGTGCCAGCAGCTCCAGGGTACGCTACGAGCAGTACTTC	CASSSRVRYEQYF
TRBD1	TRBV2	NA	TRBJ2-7	TGTGCCAGCAGTGAAGCGGGGACAGGGAGATCTTACGAGCAGTACTTC	CASSEAGTGRSYEQYF
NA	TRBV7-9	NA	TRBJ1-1	TGTGCCAGCAGCTTTCATTTCGACACCGAGGCTTTCTTT	CASSFHFDTEAFF
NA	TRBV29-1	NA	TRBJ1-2	TGCAGCGTTGCGGGCACGAACCTCTATGGCTACACCTTC	CSVAGTNLYGYTF
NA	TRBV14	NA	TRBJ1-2	TGTGCCAGCAGCCAAGATATCCAGTATGGCTACACCTTC	CASSQDIQYGYTF
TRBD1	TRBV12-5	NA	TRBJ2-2	TGTGCTAGTGGTCCGGGACAGGGGATAAACACCGGGGAGCTGTTTTTT	CASGPGQGINTGELFF
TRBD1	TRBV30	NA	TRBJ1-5	TGTGCCTGGAGCCCCAGGGGGGATCAGCCCCAGCATTTT	CAWSPRGDQPQHF
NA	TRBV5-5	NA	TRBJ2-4	TGTGCCAGCAGCTTTGTCGGGGGGCAGGTCAAAAACATTCAGTACTTC	CASSFVGGQVKNIQYF
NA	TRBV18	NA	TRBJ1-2	TGTGCCAGCTCACCATTTGCACAGGTGGGGTTCGAGAACTATGGCTACACCTTC	CASSPFAQVGFENYGYTF
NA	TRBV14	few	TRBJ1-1	TGTGCCAGCAGCCAAGACCCCCGGGGAAAAGCTGAAGCTTTCTTT	CASSQDPRGKAEAFF
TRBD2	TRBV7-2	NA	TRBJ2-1	TGTGCCAGCACCTTAGGACTAGCGGGAGTGCAGGAGCAGTTCTTC	CASTLGLAGVQEQFF
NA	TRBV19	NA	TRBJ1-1	TGTGCCAGTAGTATTAGACGCACAGTTGAAGCTTTCTTT	CASSIRRTVEAFF
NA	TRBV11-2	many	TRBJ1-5	TGTGCCAGCAGCTTAGTAGGCAGGTGGAATCAGCCCCAGCATTTT	CASSLVGRWNQPQHF
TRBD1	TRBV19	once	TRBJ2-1	TGTGCCAGTAGTATACGGACAGGGACCTACAATGAGCAGTTCTTC	CASSIRTGTYNEQFF
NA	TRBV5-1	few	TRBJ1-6	TGCGCCAGCAGCTGGGGACGGACCATGGATTCACCCCTCCACTTT	CASSWGRTMDSPLHF
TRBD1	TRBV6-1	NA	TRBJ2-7	TGTGCCAGCAGTGAATCATTGGGACAGGGGTTCTACGAGCAGTACTTC	CASSESLGQGFYEQYF
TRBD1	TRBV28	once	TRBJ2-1	TGTGCCAGCAGTTTGAGACAAACAGGACAGGTTTCGGGGTTCCCATTCTTC	CASSLRQTGQVSGFPFF
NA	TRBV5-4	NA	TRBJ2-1	TGTGCCAGCAGCTTTGGGACTGATGAGCAGTTCTTC	CASSFGTDEQFF
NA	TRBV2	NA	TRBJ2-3	TGTGCCAGCAGGGGGGCAGATACGCAGTATTTT	CASRGADTQYF
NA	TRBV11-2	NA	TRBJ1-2	TGTGCCAGCAGCTTAGACGGCTATGGCTACACCTTC	CASSLDGYGYTF
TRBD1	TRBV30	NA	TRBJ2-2	TGTGCCTGGAGTGTACGCGACAGGGGATTGGCCGGGGAGCTGTTTTTT	CAWSVRDRGLAGELFF
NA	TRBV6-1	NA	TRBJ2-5	TGTGCCAGCAGCCGACTAGTTTTCGAGACCCAGTACTTC	CASSRLVFETQYF
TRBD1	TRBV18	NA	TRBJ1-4	TGTGCCAGCTCATCCGGACAGGGGACAACTAATGAAAAACTGTTTTTT	CASSSGQGTTNEKLFF
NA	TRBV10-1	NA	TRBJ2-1	TGCGCCAGCAGTGATGTGTCCTACAATGAGCAGTTCTTC	CASSDVSYNEQFF
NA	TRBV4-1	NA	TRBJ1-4	TGCGCCAGCAGCCCTCACACTAATGAAAAACTGTTTTTT	CASSPHTNEKLFF
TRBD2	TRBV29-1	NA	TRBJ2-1	TGCAGCGTTACTAGCGGGAGCTCCTACAATGAGCAGTTCTTC	CSVTSGSSYNEQFF
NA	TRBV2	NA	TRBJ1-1	TGTGCCAGCAGTGATCAGGGGAATGTGAACACTGAAGCTTTCTTT	CASSDQGNVNTEAFF
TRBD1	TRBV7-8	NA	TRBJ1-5	TGTGCCAGCAGCCCCCAGGGACAGGGCAATCAGCCCCAGCATTTT	CASSPQGQGNQPQHF